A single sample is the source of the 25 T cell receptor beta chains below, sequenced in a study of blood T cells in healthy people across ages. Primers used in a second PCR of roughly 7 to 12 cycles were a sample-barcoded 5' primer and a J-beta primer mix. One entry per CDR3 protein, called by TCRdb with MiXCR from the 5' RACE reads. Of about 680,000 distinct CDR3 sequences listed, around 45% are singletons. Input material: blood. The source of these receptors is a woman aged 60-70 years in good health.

As DNA, the CDR3 is TGTGCCACCAGTGATTCGACTAGCGCCTGCAATGAGCAGTACTTC. It yields the protein CATSDSTSACNEQYF. The chain recombines TRBV24-1 with TRBJ2-5; 8 bases agree with TRBD2. V lost 2 bases, J lost 11 bases, and 12 bases stayed unmatched. The CDR3 runs 15 residues. Germline CDR1 reads KGHDR; CDR2 reads SFDVKD.

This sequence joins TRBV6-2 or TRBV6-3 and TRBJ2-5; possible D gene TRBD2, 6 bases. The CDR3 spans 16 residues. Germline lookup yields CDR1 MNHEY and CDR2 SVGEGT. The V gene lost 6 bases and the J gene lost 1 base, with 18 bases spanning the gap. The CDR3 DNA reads TGTGCCAGCAGCCTCCTCCAGCTAGCGTTCCAAGAGACCCAGTACTTC. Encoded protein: CASSLLQLAFQETQYF.

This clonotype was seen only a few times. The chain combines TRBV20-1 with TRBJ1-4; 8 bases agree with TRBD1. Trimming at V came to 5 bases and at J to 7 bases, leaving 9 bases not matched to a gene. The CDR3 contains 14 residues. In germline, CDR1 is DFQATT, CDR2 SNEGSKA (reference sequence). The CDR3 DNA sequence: TGCAGTGCTCAGGACAGGGTCTTTGGTGAAAAACTGTTTTTT. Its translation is CSAQDRVFGEKLFF.

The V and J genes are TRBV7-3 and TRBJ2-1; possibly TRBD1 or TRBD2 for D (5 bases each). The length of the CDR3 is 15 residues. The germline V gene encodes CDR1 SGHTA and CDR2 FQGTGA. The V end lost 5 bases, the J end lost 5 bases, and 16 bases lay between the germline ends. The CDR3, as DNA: TGTGCCAGCAGCCCGCGACCGGGGCCTGACAATGAGCAGTTCTTC. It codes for CASSPRPGPDNEQFF.

As DNA, the CDR3 is TGCAGCACCCGAGGGGCGGGTGGGGCAACTAACTATGGCTACACCTTC. It yields the protein CSTRGAGGATNYGYTF. The chain uses TRBV29-1 and TRBJ1-2; perhaps TRBD1 as D (5 bases). V was pared by 8 bases and J by 0 bases, with 22 bases between. This CDR3 spans 16 amino acids. Germline loops: CDR1 SQVTM, CDR2 ANQGSEA. The variable domain in full, with the rest retrieved from reference TRBV29-1 and TRBJ1-2, is SAVISQKPSRDICQRGTSLTIQCQVDSQVTMMFWYRQQPGQSLTLIATANQGSEATYESGFVIDKFPISRPNLTFSTLTVSNMSPEDSSIYLCSTRGAGGATNYGYTFGSGTRLTVV.

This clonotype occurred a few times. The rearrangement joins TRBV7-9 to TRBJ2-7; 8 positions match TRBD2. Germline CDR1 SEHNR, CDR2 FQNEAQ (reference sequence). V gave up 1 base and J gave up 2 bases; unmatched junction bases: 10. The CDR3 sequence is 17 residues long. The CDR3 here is CASSLVGAGGLAYEQYF. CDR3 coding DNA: TGTGCCAGCAGCTTAGTAGGTGCGGGAGGTCTTGCCTACGAGCAGTACTTC.

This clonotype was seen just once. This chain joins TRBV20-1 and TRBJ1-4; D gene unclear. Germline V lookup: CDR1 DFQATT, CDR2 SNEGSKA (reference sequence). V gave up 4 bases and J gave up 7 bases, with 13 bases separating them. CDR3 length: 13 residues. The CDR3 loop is CSAMEGSLEKLFF. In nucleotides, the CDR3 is TGCAGTGCTATGGAGGGATCCCTTGAAAAACTGTTTTTT.

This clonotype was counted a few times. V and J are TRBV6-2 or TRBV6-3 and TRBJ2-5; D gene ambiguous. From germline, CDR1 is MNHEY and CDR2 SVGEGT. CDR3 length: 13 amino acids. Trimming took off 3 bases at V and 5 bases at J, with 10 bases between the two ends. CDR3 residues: CASSYTTLETQYF. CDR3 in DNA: TGTGCCAGCAGTTATACAACCTTGGAGACCCAGTACTTC.

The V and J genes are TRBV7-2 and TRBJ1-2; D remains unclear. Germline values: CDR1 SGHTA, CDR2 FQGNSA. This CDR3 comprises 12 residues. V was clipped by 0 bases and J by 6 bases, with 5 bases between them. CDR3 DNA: TGTGCCAGCAGCTTAGCGCTCAATGGCTACACCTTC. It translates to CASSLALNGYTF.

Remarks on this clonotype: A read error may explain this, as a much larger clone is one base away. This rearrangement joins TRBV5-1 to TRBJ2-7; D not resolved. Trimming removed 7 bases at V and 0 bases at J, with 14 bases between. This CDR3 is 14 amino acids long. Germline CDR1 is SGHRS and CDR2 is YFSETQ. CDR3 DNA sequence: TGCGCCAGCGGCGTGACGGTTCCCTCCTACGAGCAGTACTTC. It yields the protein CASGVTVPSYEQYF.

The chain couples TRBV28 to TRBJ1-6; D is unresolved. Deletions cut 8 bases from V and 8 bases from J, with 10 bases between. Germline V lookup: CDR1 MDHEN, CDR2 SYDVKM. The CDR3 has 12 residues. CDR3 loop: CASSMMDSPLHF. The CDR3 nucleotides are TGTGCCAGCTCAATGATGGATTCACCCCTCCACTTT.

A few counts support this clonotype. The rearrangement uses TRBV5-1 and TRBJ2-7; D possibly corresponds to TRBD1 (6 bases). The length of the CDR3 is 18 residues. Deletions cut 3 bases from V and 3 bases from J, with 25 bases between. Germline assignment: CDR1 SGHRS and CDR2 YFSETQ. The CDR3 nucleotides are TGCGCCAGCAGCTCCCTTACGCAGAACAGGGTCGGGGACTACGAGCAGTACTTC. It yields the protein CASSSLTQNRVGDYEQYF.

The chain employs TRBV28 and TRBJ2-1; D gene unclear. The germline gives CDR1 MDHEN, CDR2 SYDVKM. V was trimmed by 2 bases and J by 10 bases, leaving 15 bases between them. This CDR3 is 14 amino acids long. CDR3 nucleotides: TGTGCCAGCAGTTTACATTTGGGCGCCACAGAGCAGTTCTTC. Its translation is CASSLHLGATEQFF.

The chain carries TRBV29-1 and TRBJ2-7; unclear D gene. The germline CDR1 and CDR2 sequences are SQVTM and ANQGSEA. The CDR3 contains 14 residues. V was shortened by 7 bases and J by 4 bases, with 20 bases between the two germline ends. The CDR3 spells CSAGAEKQRYEQYF. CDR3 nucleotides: TGCAGCGCTGGCGCGGAAAAGCAAAGGTACGAGCAGTACTTC.

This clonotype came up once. CDR3 region: CASSLVGSGRKTQYF. The CDR3, as DNA: TGTGCCAGCAGCTTAGTCGGTAGCGGGAGAAAGACCCAGTACTTC. The chain uses TRBV7-8 and TRBJ2-5, with 9 bases aligning to TRBD2. CDR3 length: 15 residues. CDR1 is SGHVS and CDR2 is FQNEAQ in the germline V gene. V lost 1 base, J lost 6 bases, and 6 bases stayed unmatched.

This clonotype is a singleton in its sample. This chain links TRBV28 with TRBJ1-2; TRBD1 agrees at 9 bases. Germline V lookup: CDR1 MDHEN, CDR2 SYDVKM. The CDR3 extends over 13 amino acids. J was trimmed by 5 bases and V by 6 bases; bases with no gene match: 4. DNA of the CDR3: TGTGCCAGCAGGGACAGGGGCTCTTATGGCTACACCTTC. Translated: CASRDRGSYGYTF.

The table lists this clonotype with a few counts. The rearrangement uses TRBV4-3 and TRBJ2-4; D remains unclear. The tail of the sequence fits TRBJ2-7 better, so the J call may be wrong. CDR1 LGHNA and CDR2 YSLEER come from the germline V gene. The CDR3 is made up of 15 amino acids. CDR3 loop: CASSQELHRSYEQYF. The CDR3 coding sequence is TGCGCCAGCAGCCAAGAATTACACAGATCCTACGAGCAGTACTTC.

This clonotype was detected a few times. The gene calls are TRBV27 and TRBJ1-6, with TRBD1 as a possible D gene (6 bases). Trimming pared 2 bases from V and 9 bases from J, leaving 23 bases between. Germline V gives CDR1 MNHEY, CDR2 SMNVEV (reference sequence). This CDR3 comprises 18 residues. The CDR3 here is CASSLRGDGTWGSSPLHF. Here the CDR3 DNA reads TGTGCCAGCAGTTTAAGGGGGGACGGGACCTGGGGAAGTTCACCCCTCCACTTT.

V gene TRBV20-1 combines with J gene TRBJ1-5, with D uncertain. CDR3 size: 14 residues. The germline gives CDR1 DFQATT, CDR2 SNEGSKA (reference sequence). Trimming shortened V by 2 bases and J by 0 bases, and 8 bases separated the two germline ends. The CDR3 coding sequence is TGCAGTGCTAGAACGGGGTGTAGCAATCAGCCCCAGCATTTT. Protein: CSARTGCSNQPQHF.

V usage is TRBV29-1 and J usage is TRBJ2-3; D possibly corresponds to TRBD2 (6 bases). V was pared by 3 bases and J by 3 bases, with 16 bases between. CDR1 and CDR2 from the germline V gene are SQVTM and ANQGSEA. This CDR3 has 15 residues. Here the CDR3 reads CSVEKSPGLTDTQYF. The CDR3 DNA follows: TGCAGCGTTGAGAAGTCTCCGGGACTTACAGATACGCAGTATTTT.

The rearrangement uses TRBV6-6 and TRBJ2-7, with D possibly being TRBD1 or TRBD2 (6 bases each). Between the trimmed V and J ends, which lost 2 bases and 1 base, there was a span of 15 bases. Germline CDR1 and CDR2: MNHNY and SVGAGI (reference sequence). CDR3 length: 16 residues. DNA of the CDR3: TGTGCCAGCAGTTACCGCGGGACACCTACTTCCTACGAGCAGTACTTC. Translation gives CASSYRGTPTSYEQYF.

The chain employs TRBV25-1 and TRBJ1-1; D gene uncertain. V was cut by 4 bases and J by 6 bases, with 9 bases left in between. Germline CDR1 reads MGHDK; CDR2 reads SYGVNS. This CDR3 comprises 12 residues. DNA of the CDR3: TGTGCCAGCAGTGTGGGGTGGGCTGAAGCTTTCTTT. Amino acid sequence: CASSVGWAEAFF.

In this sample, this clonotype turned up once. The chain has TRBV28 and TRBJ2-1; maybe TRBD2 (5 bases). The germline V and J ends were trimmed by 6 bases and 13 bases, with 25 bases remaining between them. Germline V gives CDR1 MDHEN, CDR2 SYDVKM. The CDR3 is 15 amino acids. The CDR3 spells CASSRLDAIGETQFF. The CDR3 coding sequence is TGTGCCAGCAGCCGATTGGACGCCATCGGGGAGACCCAGTTCTTC.

In nucleotides, the CDR3 is TGTGCCAGCAGGCCAAACAGGGGGGGTCAAGAGACCCAGTACTTC. Translating gives CASRPNRGGQETQYF. This rearrangement joins TRBV2 to TRBJ2-5; TRBD1 might be the D (8 bases). CDR1 is SNHLY, CDR2 FYNNEI, per germline. CDR3 length: 15 residues. Trimming removed 6 bases at V and 2 bases at J, with 16 bases between.

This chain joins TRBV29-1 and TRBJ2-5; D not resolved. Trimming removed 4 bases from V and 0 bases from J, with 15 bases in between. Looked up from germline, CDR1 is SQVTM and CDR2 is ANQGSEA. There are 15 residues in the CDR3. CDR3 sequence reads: CSVVFSRHDQETQYF. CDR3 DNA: TGCAGCGTTGTATTTTCGAGACACGACCAAGAGACCCAGTACTTC.